Detailed here is one TCR beta chain. The source of the sample is a study of blood T cell repertoires in COVID-19. Study in general: COVID-19 samples, acute and convalescent, were from the United States, Italy and Spain. T cells, B-cell-depleted T cells, or PBMCs provided the cDNA or gDNA that served as material.

CDR3 length: 13 residues. V was pared by 4 bases and J by 6 bases, with 14 bases between. Per germline, CDR1 SGHNT and CDR2 YYREEE (reference sequence). Original analysis: Amplified reference gene primers provided the basis for estimating nucleated cell counts. The table came from immunoSEQ multiplex PCR; TCRdb's copy has only in-frame clones and leaves some out. That table furnishes V, J and clone size, whereas the DNA furnished D and trimming. The sample includes under 100,000 clones, over 85% of them seen just once. The clonotype comes from a man aged 50 to 60 with active COVID-19. Sequenced: peripheral blood. The chain combines TRBV5-4 with TRBJ2-7, with a tentative D call TRBD2 (5 bases). CDR3: CASSPLGGAEQYF. DNA for the CDR3: TGTGCCAGCAGCCCCCTCGGAGGAGCCGAGCAGTACTTC.